A selection of T cell receptor beta chains follows, all from one sample in a study of regulatory T cells in long-lasting Graves disease. TCRdb passed the multiplex PCR reads through MiXCR, listing each CDR3 protein once. The sample shows hundreds of thousands of distinct CDR3 sequences, roughly 20% of them seen only once. The sample here was peripheral blood mononuclear cells (PBMCs), taken when the disease was refractory, from a patient treated with antithyroid drugs. Receptor source: a female donor with Graves disease. Each CDR3 is given without its conserved first and last residue. The order of the fields is CDR3 length, J gene, V gene, CDR3 protein.

length: 14; J: TRBJ2-4; V: TRBV6-1; CDR3: ASSQTSGGAKNIQY
length: 11; J: TRBJ1-1; V: TRBV30; CDR3: AWTSQPNTEAF
length: 14; J: TRBJ2-5; V: TRBV20-1; CDR3: SARELDRGREETQY
length: 13; J: TRBJ2-7; V: TRBV28; CDR3: ASSFLPGGSYEQY
length: 14; J: TRBJ2-3; V: TRBV28; CDR3: ASSIGTGTTTDTQY
length: 12; J: TRBJ1-2; V: TRBV28; CDR3: ASSLSRQGAGYT
length: 13; J: TRBJ1-6; V: TRBV15; CDR3: ATSPETGWNSPLH
length: 10; J: TRBJ1-5; V: TRBV28; CDR3: ASSPVNQPQH
length: 12; J: TRBJ2-7; V: TRBV9; CDR3: ASSVARTGHEQY
length: 13; J: TRBJ2-7; V: TRBV27; CDR3: ASIHMVRITYEQY
length: 13; J: TRBJ2-4; V: TRBV6-1; CDR3: ASRRTSGRWDIQY
length: 14; J: TRBJ2-7; V: TRBV11-2; CDR3: ASSLEEGLPPYEQY
length: 14; J: TRBJ2-3; V: TRBV6-5; CDR3: ASSYSLADVSDTQY
length: 14; J: TRBJ1-1; V: TRBV27; CDR3: ASRLLPGTPNTEAF
length: 13; J: TRBJ2-5; V: TRBV19; CDR3: ASSTGKGLGETQY
length: 17; J: TRBJ2-2; V: TRBV27; CDR3: ASSPMGLAGGGRDGELF
length: 14; J: TRBJ2-7; V: TRBV6-1; CDR3: ASSLGTQFRAGEQY
length: 12; J: TRBJ1-2; V: TRBV29-1; CDR3: SVEAGTGNYGYT
length: 13; J: TRBJ1-1; V: TRBV18; CDR3: ASSPLSAQNTEAF
length: 12; J: TRBJ2-2; V: TRBV6-2/TRBV6-3; CDR3: AVRSQGNTGELF
length: 11; J: TRBJ1-3; V: TRBV12-3/TRBV12-4; CDR3: AGRVDSGNTIC
length: 12; J: TRBJ1-2; V: TRBV18; CDR3: ASSLGQVNYGYT
length: 13; J: TRBJ2-2; V: TRBV12-3/TRBV12-4; CDR3: ASSAGLGATGELF